The clone carrying this T cell receptor (beta chain) was counted a few times. The sample is drawn from a study of early T cells in non-severe SARS-CoV-2 infection. From the 5' RACE reads, TCRdb called clonotypes with MiXCR, one entry per CDR3 protein. Of 66,000 or so distinct CDR3 sequences in the sample, roughly 13% were seen once. The CDR3 sequence is 14 residues long. Germline CDR1 reads DFQATT; CDR2 reads SNEGSKA (reference sequence). V trimming: 4 bases; J trimming: 4 bases; junction bases outside the gene matches: 7. Sequencing was done on a sample of whole blood. The sequence was collected from an adult who was a healthcare worker with PCR-confirmed SARS-CoV-2 infection or an uninfected control (not recorded which). V and J are TRBV20-1 and TRBJ2-7; 10 bases are shared with TRBD2. The CDR3 spells CSANPPSGSYEQYF. In nucleotides, the CDR3 is TGCAGTGCTAACCCCCCTAGCGGGAGTTACGAGCAGTACTTC.